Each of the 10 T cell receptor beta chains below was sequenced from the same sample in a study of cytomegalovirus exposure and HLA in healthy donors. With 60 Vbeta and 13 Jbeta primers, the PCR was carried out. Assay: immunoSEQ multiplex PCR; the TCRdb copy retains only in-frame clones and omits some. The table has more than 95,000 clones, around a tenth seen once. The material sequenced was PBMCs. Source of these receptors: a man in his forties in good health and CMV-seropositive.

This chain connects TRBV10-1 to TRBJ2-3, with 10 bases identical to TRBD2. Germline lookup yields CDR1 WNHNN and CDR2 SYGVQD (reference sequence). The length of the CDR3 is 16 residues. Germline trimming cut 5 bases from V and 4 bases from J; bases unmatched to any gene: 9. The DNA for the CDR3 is TGCGCCAGCAGTCCGATTCTAGCGGGAGTTGCAGATACGCAGTATTTT. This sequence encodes CASSPILAGVADTQYF.

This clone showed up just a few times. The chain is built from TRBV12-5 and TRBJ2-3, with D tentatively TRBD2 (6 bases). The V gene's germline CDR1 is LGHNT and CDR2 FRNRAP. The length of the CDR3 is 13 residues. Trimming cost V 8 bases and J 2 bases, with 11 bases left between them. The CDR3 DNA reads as TGTGCTAGTTGCTTAGCGGTCACAGATACGCAGTATTTT. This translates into CASCLAVTDTQYF.

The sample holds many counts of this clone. CDR3 region: CASSQDRGSGRYEQYF. The CDR3 DNA is TGTGCCAGCAGCCAAGATCGGGGTAGCGGGAGATACGAGCAGTACTTC. The V gene is TRBV4-2, the J gene TRBJ2-7, with 9 bases aligning to TRBD2. The junction had 7 bases not matched to a gene; V was cut back by 0 bases and J by 4 bases. The CDR3 consists of 16 residues. Germline CDR1 is LGHNA and CDR2 is YNFKEQ.

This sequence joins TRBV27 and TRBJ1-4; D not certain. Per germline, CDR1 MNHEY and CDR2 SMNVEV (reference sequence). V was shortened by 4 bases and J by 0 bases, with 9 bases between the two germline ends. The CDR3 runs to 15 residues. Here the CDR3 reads CASSSYPATNEKLFF. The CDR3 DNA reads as TGTGCCAGCAGTTCTTATCCTGCAACTAATGAAAAACTGTTTTTT.

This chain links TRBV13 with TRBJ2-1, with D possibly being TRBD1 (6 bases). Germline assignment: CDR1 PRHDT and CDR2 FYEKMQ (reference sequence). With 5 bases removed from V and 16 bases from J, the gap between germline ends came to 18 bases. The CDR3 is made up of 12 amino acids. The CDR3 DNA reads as TGTGCCAGCAGCGTCCACCGGGACACCGGATTCTTC. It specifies CASSVHRDTGFF.

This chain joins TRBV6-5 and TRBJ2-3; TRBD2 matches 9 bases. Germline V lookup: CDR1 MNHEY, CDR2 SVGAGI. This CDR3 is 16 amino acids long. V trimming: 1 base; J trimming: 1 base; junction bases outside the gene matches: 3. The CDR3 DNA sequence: TGTGCCAGCAGTTACTTTCCTAGCGGGGGCACAGATACGCAGTATTTT. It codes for CASSYFPSGGTDTQYF.

The CDR3 protein is CASSQGAGGADTQYF. The DNA of the CDR3 is TGCGCCAGCTCCCAGGGAGCGGGAGGCGCAGATACGCAGTATTTT. This rearrangement joins TRBV10-1 to TRBJ2-3, with 9 bases that match TRBD2. The germline V gene has CDR1 WNHNN and CDR2 SYGVQD (reference sequence). The CDR3 contains 15 residues. V gave up 8 bases and J gave up 4 bases; unmatched junction bases: 10.

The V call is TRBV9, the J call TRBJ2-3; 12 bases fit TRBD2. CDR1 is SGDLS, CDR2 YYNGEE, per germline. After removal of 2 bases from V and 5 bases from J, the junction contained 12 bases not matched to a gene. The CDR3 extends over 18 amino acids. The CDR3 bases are TGTGCCAGCAGCGTGCTTCCTGGTGGGACTAGCGGGCAAGATACGCAGTATTTT. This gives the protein CASSVLPGGTSGQDTQYF.

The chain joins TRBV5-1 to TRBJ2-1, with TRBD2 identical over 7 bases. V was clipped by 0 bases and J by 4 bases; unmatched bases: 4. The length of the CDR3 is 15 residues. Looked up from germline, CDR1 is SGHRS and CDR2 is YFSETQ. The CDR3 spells CASSLGGGQYNEQFF. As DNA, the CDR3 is TGCGCCAGCAGCTTGGGGGGAGGGCAATACAATGAGCAGTTCTTC.

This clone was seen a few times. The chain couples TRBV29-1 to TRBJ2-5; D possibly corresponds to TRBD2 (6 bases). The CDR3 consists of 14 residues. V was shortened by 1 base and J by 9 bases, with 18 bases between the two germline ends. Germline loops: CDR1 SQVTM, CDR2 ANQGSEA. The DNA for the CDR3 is TGCAGCGTTGAAGGTATCAGGGTAGGGGAGGCCCAGTACTTC. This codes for CSVEGIRVGEAQYF.